The rows below give T cell receptor beta chains drawn from one sample of a study of OX40 agonist ivuxolimab in advanced cancers. Assay used: immunoSEQ multiplex PCR; TCRdb lists only in-frame clones, some missing. Of roughly 92,000 clones listed, around 90% are singletons. Material: CD4+ or CD8+ T cells sorted from blood, obtained in a trial of the OX40 agonist ivuxolimab. All receptors derive from an adult with an advanced solid tumor such as melanoma, head and neck, liver or kidney cancer. Each CDR3 is given without its conserved first and last residue. D genes are given only for firm matches. For some rows the clone size is stated as once, few or many, or as a class when expanded; others skip it.

ASSLPSGNINEQF	TRBV28	TRBD2	.
SVRQAGDQPQH	TRBV29-1	.	.
ASSLDHVLKEETQY	TRBV5-1	.	.
ASSLPGYSGELF	TRBV5-6	.	.
ASSPFLGGSTNEKLF	TRBV18	.	.
ASAVNRGDTGELF	TRBV5-1	TRBD1	.
ASNGQGLLETQY	TRBV2	TRBD1	.
AISESIQGSTQPQH	TRBV10-3	TRBD1	.
ASSHTQNSPLH	TRBV7-3	.	.
ASSTGLAGRNEQF	TRBV6-1	TRBD2	.
ASSFTMNTEAF	TRBV5-1	.	once
ASMVGNQPQH	TRBV28	.	.
ASSLQGQANEKLF	TRBV28	TRBD1	once
ASSLGRVGSNQPQH	TRBV27	.	.
ASSLAGPGGYT	TRBV5-4	.	once
ASSPLGDTQY	TRBV18	.	.
ASSPPSGIYYEQY	TRBV11-2	TRBD2	.
ASSTGLAGKRDEQF	TRBV5-1	TRBD2	.
ASSQGAVELF	TRBV19	.	.
AISGLAGLSAGELF	TRBV10-3	TRBD2	.
ASSTRPLGNTEAF	TRBV5-6	.	.
ASSSRDRDTQY	TRBV7-9	.	.
ASSPGWGQGGYT	TRBV5-1	.	.
ASSMIVMNTEAF	TRBV19	.	few
ASSASGMATDTQY	TRBV2	TRBD2	.
ASRSNANTGELF	TRBV19	.	.
ASSPAIGGAF	TRBV28	.	.
AWSYRTSNQPQH	TRBV30	.	.